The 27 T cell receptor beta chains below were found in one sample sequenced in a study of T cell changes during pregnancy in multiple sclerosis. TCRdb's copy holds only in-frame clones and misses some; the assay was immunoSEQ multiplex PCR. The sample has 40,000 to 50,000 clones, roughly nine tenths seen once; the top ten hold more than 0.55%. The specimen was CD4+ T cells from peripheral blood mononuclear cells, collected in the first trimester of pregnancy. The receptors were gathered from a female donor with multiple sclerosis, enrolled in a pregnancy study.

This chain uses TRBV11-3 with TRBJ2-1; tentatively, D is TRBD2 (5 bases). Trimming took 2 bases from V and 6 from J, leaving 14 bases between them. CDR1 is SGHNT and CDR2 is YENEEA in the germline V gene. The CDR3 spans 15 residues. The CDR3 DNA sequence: TGTGCCAGCAGCTTACCGGGAAGTTACAGCAATGAGCAGTTCTTC. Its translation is CASSLPGSYSNEQFF.

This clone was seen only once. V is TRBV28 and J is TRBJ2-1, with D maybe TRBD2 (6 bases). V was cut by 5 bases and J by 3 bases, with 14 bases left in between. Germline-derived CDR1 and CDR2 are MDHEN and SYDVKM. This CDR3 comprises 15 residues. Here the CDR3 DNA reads TGTGCCAGCAGTCTTGGGGCGGGGATCTACAATGAGCAGTTCTTC. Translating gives CASSLGAGIYNEQFF.

CDR3 protein: CASSPSGGIGTEAFF. Here the CDR3 DNA reads TGTGCCAGCAGCCCGTCGGGAGGGATCGGGACTGAAGCTTTCTTT. The V and J genes are TRBV7-2 and TRBJ1-1; D ambiguous. Trimming left V 5 bases short and J 5 bases short, with 18 bases between. The CDR3 runs to 15 residues. The germline V gene encodes CDR1 SGHTA and CDR2 FQGNSA.

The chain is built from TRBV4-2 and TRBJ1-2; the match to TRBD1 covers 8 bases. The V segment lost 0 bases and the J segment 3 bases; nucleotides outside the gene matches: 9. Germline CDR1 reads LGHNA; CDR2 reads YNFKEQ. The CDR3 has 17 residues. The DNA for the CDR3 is TGTGCCAGCAGCCAAGAAAGGAGGACAGGGCGGCACTATGGCTACACCTTC. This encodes CASSQERRTGRHYGYTF.

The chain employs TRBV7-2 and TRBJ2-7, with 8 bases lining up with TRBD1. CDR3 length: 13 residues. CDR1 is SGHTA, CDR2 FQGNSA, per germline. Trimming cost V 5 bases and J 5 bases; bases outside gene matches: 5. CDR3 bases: TGTGCCAGCAGCCGGGGACAGGTGAACGAGCAGTACTTC. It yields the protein CASSRGQVNEQYF. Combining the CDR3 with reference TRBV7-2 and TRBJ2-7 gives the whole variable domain GAGVSQSPSNKVTEKGKDVELRCDPISGHTALYWYRQSLGQGLEFLIYFQGNSAPDKSGLPSDRFSAERTGGSVSTLTIQRTQQEDSAVYLCASSRGQVNEQYFGPGTRLTVT.

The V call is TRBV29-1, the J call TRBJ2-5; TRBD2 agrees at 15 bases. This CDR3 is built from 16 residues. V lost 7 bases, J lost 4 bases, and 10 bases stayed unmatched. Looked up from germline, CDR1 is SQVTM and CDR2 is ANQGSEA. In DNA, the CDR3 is TGCAGCGGCTCCGGGACTAGCGGGAGGTTGTTAGAGACCCAGTACTTC. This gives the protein CSGSGTSGRLLETQYF.

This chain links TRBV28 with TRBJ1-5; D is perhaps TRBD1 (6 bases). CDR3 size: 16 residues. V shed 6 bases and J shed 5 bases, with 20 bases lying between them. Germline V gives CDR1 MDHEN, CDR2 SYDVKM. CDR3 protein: CASSIRIGQHDQPQHF. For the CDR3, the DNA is TGTGCCAGCAGCATCAGAATAGGACAGCACGATCAGCCCCAGCATTTT.

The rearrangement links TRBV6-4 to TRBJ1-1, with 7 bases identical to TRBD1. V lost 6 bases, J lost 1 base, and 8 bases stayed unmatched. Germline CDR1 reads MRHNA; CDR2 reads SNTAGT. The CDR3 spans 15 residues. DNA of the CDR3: TGTGCCAGCAGAGTACTGACAGGGAAGAACACTGAAGCTTTCTTT. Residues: CASRVLTGKNTEAFF.

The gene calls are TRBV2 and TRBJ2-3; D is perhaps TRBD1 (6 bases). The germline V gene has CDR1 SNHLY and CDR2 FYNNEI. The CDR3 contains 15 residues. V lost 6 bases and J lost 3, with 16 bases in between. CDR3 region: CASRATRGSTDTQYF. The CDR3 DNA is TGTGCCAGCAGGGCGACCAGGGGATCAACAGATACGCAGTATTTT.

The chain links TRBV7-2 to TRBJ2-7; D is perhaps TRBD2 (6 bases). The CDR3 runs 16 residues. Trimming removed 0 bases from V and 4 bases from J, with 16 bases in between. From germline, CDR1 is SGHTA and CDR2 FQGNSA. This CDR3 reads CASSLALGGAGYEQYF. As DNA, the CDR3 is TGTGCCAGCAGCTTAGCTCTAGGAGGGGCTGGGTACGAGCAGTACTTC. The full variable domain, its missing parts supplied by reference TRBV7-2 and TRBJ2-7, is GAGVSQSPSNKVTEKGKDVELRCDPISGHTALYWYRQSLGQGLEFLIYFQGNSAPDKSGLPSDRFSAERTGGSVSTLTIQRTQQEDSAVYLCASSLALGGAGYEQYFGPGTRLTVT.

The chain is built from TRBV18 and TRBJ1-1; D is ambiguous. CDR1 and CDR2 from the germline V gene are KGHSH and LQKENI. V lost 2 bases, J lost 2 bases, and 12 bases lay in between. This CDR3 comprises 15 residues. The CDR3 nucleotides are TGTGCCAGCTCACCAACTAAGGATCCTAACACTGAAGCTTTCTTT. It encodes CASSPTKDPNTEAFF.

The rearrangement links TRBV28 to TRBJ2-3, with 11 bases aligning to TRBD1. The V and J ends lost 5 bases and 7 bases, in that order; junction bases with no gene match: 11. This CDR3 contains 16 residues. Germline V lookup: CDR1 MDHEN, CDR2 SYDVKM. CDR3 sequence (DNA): TGTGCCAGCAGTCCCTTAGGGACAGGGGGAGTTCATACGCAGTATTTT. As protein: CASSPLGTGGVHTQYF.

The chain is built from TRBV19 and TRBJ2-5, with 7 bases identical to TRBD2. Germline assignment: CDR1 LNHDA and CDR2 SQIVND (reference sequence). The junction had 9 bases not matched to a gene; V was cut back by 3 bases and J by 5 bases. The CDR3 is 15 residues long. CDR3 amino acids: CASSIAAGVIETQYF. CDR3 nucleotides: TGTGCCAGTAGTATTGCCGCGGGAGTGATTGAGACCCAGTACTTC.

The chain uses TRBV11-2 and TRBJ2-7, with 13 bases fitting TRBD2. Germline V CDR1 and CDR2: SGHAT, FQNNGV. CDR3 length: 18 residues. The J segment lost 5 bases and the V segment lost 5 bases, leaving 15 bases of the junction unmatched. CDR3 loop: CASSHTDQLAGGLDEQYF. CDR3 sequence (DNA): TGTGCCAGCAGCCACACCGACCAACTAGCGGGAGGGCTTGACGAGCAGTACTTC.

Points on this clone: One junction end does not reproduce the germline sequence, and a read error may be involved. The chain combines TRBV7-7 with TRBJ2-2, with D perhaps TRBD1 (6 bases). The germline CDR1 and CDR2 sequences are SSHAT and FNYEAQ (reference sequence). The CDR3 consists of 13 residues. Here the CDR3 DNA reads TGTGCTAGCAGCTTAATAGGGGGCGGGGAGCTGTTTTTT. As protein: CASSLIGGGELFF.

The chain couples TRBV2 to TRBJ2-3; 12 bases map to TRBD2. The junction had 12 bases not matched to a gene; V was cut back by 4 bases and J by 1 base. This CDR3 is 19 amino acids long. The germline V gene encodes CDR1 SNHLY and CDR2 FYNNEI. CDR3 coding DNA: TGTGCCAGCAGTGGTCCCGGACTAGCGGGAACGGGGCGCACAGATACGCAGTATTTT. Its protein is CASSGPGLAGTGRTDTQYF.

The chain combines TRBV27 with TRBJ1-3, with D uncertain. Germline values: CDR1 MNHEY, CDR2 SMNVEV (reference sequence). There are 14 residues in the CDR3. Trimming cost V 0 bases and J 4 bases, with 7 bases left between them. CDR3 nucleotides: TGTGCCAGCAGTTTATCGGGGAGGGGAAACACCATATATTTT. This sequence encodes CASSLSGRGNTIYF.

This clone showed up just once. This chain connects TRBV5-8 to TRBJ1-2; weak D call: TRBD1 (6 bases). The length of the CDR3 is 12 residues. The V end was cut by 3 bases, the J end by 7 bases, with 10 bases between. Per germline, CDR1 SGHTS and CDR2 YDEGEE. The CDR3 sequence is CASSSNRVGYTF. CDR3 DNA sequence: TGTGCCAGCAGCTCGAACAGGGTTGGCTACACCTTC.

This CDR3 is CAWSVGVGTGKVGEQFF. CDR3 DNA sequence: TGTGCCTGGAGTGTAGGGGTGGGGACAGGGAAGGTGGGTGAGCAGTTCTTC. The chain joins TRBV30 to TRBJ2-1, with 9 bases lining up with TRBD1. The germline V gene encodes CDR1 GTSNPN and CDR2 SVGIG (reference sequence). CDR3 length: 17 amino acids. Germline trimming cut 0 bases from V and 9 bases from J; bases unmatched to any gene: 15.

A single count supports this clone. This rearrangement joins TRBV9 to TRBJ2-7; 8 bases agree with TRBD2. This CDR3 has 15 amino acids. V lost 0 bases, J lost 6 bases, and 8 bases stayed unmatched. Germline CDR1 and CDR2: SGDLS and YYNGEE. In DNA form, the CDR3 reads TGTGCCAGCAGCGTAGGCGGGGGGCGTGGGGGCGAGCAGTACTTC. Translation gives CASSVGGGRGGEQYF.

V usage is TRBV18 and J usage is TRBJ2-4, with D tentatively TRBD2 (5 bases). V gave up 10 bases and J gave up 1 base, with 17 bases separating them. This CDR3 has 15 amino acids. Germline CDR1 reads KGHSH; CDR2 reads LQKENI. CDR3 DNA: TGTGCCACCACTCACCCGGAGGACGCCAAAAACATTCAGTACTTC. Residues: CATTHPEDAKNIQYF. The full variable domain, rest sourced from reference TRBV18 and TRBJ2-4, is NAGVMQNPRHLVRRRGQEARLRCSPMKGHSHVYWYRQLPEEGLKFMVYLQKENIIDESGMPKERFSAEFPKEGPSILRIQQVVRGDSAAYFCATTHPEDAKNIQYFGAGTRLSVL.

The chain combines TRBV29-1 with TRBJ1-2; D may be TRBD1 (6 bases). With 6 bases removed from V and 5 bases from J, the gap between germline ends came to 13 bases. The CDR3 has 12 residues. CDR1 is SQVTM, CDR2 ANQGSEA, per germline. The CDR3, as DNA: TGCAGCGTCGGACAGACCTCATATGGCTACACCTTC. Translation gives CSVGQTSYGYTF.

In DNA form, the CDR3 reads TGTGCCAGCAGTTACCTAACTAGCGGGAGACCCGGGGAGCTGTTTTTT. Translating it yields CASSYLTSGRPGELFF. The chain recombines TRBV6-5 with TRBJ2-2; 11 bases match TRBD2. Germline CDR1 reads MNHEY; CDR2 reads SVGAGI. V lost 2 bases to trimming and J lost 6 bases; unmatched junction nucleotides: 5. The CDR3 length is 16 residues.

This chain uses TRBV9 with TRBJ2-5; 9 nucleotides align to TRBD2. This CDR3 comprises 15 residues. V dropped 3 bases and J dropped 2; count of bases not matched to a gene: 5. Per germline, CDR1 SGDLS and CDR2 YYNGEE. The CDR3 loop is CASSASSGRQETQYF. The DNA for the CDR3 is TGTGCCAGCAGCGCGAGTAGCGGGAGACAAGAGACCCAGTACTTC.

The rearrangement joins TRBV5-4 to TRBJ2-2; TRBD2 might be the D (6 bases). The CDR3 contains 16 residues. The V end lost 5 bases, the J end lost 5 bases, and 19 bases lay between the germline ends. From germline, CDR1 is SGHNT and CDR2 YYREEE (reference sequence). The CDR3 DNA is TGTGCCAGCAGTCTTCCGAGACTAGTTGGTACCGGGGAGCTGTTTTTT. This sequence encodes CASSLPRLVGTGELFF.

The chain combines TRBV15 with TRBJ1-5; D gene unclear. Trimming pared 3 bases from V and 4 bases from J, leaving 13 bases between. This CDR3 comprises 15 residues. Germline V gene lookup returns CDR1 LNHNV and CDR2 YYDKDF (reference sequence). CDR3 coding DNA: TGTGCCACCAGCAGCGACCTTCGAGGGAATCAGCCCCAGCATTTT. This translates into CATSSDLRGNQPQHF.

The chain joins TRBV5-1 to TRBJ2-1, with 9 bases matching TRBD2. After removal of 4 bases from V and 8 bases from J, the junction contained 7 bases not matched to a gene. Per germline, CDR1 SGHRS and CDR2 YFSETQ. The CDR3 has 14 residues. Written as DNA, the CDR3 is TGCGCCAGCAGCAAGGGACTAGCTCTCCATGAGCAGTTCTTC. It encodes CASSKGLALHEQFF. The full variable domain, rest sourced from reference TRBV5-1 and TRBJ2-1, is KAGVTQTPRYLIKTRGQQVTLSCSPISGHRSVSWYQQTPGQGLQFLFEYFSETQRNKGNFPGRFSGRQFSNSRSEMNVSTLELGDSALYLCASSKGLALHEQFFGPGTRLTVL.